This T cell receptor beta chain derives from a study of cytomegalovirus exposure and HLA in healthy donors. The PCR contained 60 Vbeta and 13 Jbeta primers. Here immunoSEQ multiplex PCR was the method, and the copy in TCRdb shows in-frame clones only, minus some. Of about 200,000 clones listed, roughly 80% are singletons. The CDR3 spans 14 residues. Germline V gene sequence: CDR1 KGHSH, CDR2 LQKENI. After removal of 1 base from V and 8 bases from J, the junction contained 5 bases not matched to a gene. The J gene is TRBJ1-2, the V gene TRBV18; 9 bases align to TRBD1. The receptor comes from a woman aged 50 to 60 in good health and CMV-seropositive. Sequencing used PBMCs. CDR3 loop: CASSPRDRARGYTF. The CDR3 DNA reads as TGTGCCAGCTCACCACGGGACAGGGCGCGCGGCTACACCTTC.